Following are 27 T cell receptor beta chains from one sample sequenced in a study of blood T cell repertoires in COVID-19 (dated by TCRdb to the early 2020s). The library was built by means of the immunoSEQ multiplex PCR assay. The clones in this table, taken by TCRdb from immuneACCESS, are in-frame only. Not every clone is retained; where verified, under half of the shortfall comes from an unresolved V gene, and the cause of the rest is unknown. In all, the sample holds about 58,000 clones, and roughly 79% of those were seen once. The top ten constitute nearly 5% of the sample. Sequenced sample: peripheral blood. The source of these receptors is a human donor in a cohort sampled during active COVID-19.

This chain links TRBV2 with TRBJ2-2; maybe TRBD2 (5 bases). Trimming took off 3 bases at V and 4 bases at J, with 12 bases between the two ends. Germline V gives CDR1 SNHLY, CDR2 FYNNEI. The CDR3 runs 15 residues. The CDR3, as DNA: TGTGCCAGCAGTGATTTCGGGGTCGGCACCGGGGAGCTGTTTTTT. Translated: CASSDFGVGTGELFF.

The chain couples TRBV7-2 to TRBJ2-7; 8 bases are shared with TRBD1. The junction had 1 base not matched to a gene; V was cut back by 4 bases and J by 2 bases. Germline loops: CDR1 SGHTA, CDR2 FQGNSA. The CDR3 length is 13 residues. CDR3 amino acids: CASSWGQAYEQYF. The CDR3 coding sequence is TGTGCCAGCAGCTGGGGACAGGCCTACGAGCAGTACTTC.

The gene calls are TRBV10-3 and TRBJ1-5, with 7 positions matching TRBD1. The CDR3 contains 14 residues. Germline V gives CDR1 ENHRY, CDR2 SYGVKD. V lost 1 base, J lost 6 bases, and 3 bases stayed unmatched. CDR3: CAISEYTGVQPQHF. The CDR3 DNA is TGTGCCATCAGTGAGTATACAGGGGTTCAGCCCCAGCATTTT.

The chain joins TRBV9 to TRBJ2-7; a weak D match, TRBD2 (5 bases). Germline loops: CDR1 SGDLS, CDR2 YYNGEE. This CDR3 is 15 amino acids long. The germline V and J ends were trimmed by 0 bases and 0 bases, with 10 bases remaining between them. In DNA, the CDR3 is TGTGCCAGCAGCGTAGATCTGGGGAGCTCCTACGAGCAGTACTTC. Translated: CASSVDLGSSYEQYF.

The chain employs TRBV5-1 and TRBJ1-2; D call uncertain. V shed 3 bases and J shed 4 bases, with 10 bases lying between them. Germline CDR1 reads SGHRS; CDR2 reads YFSETQ. The CDR3 extends over 13 amino acids. This CDR3 is CASSSPPSYGYTF. The CDR3 DNA reads as TGCGCCAGCAGCTCCCCCCCCAGCTATGGCTACACCTTC.

The chain employs TRBV19 and TRBJ2-2, with 8 bases lining up with TRBD1. The CDR3 is 15 amino acids. Germline V gene sequence: CDR1 LNHDA, CDR2 SQIVND (reference sequence). J was trimmed by 7 bases and V by 3 bases; bases with no gene match: 7. CDR3 in amino acids: CASSIYGQGGGELFF. The CDR3 DNA is TGTGCCAGTAGTATCTACGGACAGGGCGGCGGGGAGCTGTTTTTT.

This clone was found a few times. This chain links TRBV28 with TRBJ2-1; D possibly corresponds to TRBD1 (6 bases). Trimming cost V 6 bases and J 3 bases, with 9 bases left between them. This CDR3 spans 13 amino acids. In germline, CDR1 is MDHEN, CDR2 SYDVKM. This CDR3 is CASRRRGYNEQFF. In DNA, the CDR3 is TGTGCCAGCAGGCGCAGGGGCTACAATGAGCAGTTCTTC.

This chain uses TRBV5-1 with TRBJ2-1; D possibly corresponds to TRBD1 (6 bases). Germline CDR1 and CDR2: SGHRS and YFSETQ. This CDR3 is built from 13 residues. Trimming shortened V by 5 bases and J by 9 bases, and 15 bases separated the two germline ends. For the CDR3, the DNA is TGCGCCAGCAGACCCCGGGACATTGGTGAGCAGTTCTTC. Translated, it gives CASRPRDIGEQFF.

The rearrangement links TRBV9 to TRBJ1-4; D ambiguous. The germline CDR1 and CDR2 sequences are SGDLS and YYNGEE. The V end lost 3 bases, the J end lost 8 bases, and 17 bases lay between the germline ends. The CDR3 is 15 amino acids. CDR3 protein: CASSARGGLGEKLFF. For the CDR3, the DNA is TGTGCCAGCAGCGCCCGGGGAGGGCTGGGAGAAAAACTGTTTTTT.

The chain recombines TRBV2 with TRBJ2-7; 7 bases are shared with TRBD1. The V gene end was trimmed by 6 bases and the J gene end by 5 bases; junction bases not matched to a gene: 7. The germline gives CDR1 SNHLY, CDR2 FYNNEI. The CDR3 is made up of 13 amino acids. In nucleotides, the CDR3 is TGTGCCAGCAGGGGGACAGTTTTGAACGAGCAGTACTTC. Protein: CASRGTVLNEQYF.

The chain joins TRBV29-1 to TRBJ2-2, with 7 bases identical to TRBD1. Per germline, CDR1 SQVTM and CDR2 ANQGSEA. The CDR3 contains 13 residues. The V segment lost 4 bases and the J segment 6 bases; nucleotides outside the gene matches: 5. The CDR3 nucleotides are TGCAGCGTTGGAGGGCAGGGGGCCGGGGAGCTGTTTTTT. It translates to CSVGGQGAGELFF.

The CDR3 sequence: CASSSILRGGQETQYF. CDR3 in DNA: TGTGCCAGCAGCTCCATCTTGCGGGGGGGCCAAGAGACCCAGTACTTC. This chain links TRBV7-9 with TRBJ2-5; 9 nucleotides match TRBD2. J lost 1 base, V lost 4 bases, and 7 bases had no gene match. CDR1 and CDR2 (germline): SEHNR, FQNEAQ (reference sequence). The CDR3 runs to 16 residues.

V gene TRBV18 combines with J gene TRBJ1-5; 7 bases agree with TRBD1. Germline V gene data show CDR1 as KGHSH and CDR2 as LQKENI. V was clipped by 2 bases and J by 0 bases; unmatched bases: 7. The CDR3 extends over 17 amino acids. The CDR3: CASSPETGLNSNQPQHF. Here the CDR3 DNA reads TGTGCCAGCTCACCAGAGACAGGGCTAAATAGCAATCAGCCCCAGCATTTT.

This clone was seen once. The chain links TRBV2 to TRBJ1-4, with TRBD1 matching 10 bases. Trimming at V came to 6 bases and at J to 6 bases, leaving 7 bases not matched to a gene. The CDR3 runs 15 residues. Germline V lookup: CDR1 SNHLY, CDR2 FYNNEI. CDR3 nucleotides: TGTGCCAGCAGGGGGCGACAGGGGGCATATGAAAAACTGTTTTTT. As protein: CASRGRQGAYEKLFF.

The gene calls are TRBV7-2 and TRBJ1-2; D call uncertain. This CDR3 is built from 16 residues. Trimming removed 2 bases from V and 4 bases from J, with 17 bases in between. Germline V gives CDR1 SGHTA, CDR2 FQGNSA. Here the CDR3 reads CASSLSPSGSPYGYTF. The CDR3 nucleotides are TGTGCCAGCAGCTTAAGCCCCTCTGGTTCCCCCTATGGCTACACCTTC.

The V gene is TRBV27, the J gene TRBJ1-6; 7 nucleotides agree with TRBD1. Germline CDR1 and CDR2: MNHEY and SMNVEV (reference sequence). CDR3 size: 13 residues. V was clipped by 7 bases and J by 10 bases; unmatched bases: 7. The CDR3 nucleotides read TGTGCCAGCAAGGAAAGGGGGCACTCACCCCTCCACTTT. Its protein product is CASKERGHSPLHF.

The chain has TRBV28 and TRBJ2-2; 8 bases map to TRBD1. Trimming removed 10 bases from V and 3 bases from J; junction bases left unmatched: 4. The CDR3 is 13 residues long. The germline V gene has CDR1 MDHEN and CDR2 SYDVKM. This CDR3 is CATGTGYTGELFF. CDR3 bases: TGTGCCACCGGGACAGGCTACACCGGGGAGCTGTTTTTT.

The chain combines TRBV29-1 with TRBJ2-7; a possible D gene is TRBD2 (5 bases). The germline gives CDR1 SQVTM, CDR2 ANQGSEA. V was clipped by 1 base and J by 2 bases, with 9 bases between them. The CDR3 is made up of 13 amino acids. The CDR3 coding sequence is TGCAGCGTTGAAGTGGCGGGTACCTACGAGCAGTACTTC. It yields the protein CSVEVAGTYEQYF.

The chain combines TRBV13 with TRBJ1-1; the match to TRBD1 covers 8 bases. Germline CDR1 is PRHDT and CDR2 is FYEKMQ (reference sequence). V lost 5 bases to trimming and J lost 7 bases; unmatched junction nucleotides: 6. The CDR3 is 13 residues long. CDR3 in DNA: TGTGCCAGCAGCCTGGGACAGGACATTGAAGCTTTCTTT. Its translation: CASSLGQDIEAFF.

This clone was seen a handful of times. V usage is TRBV5-1 and J usage is TRBJ2-2, with TRBD1 identical over 10 bases. The CDR3 sequence is 17 residues long. In germline, CDR1 is SGHRS, CDR2 YFSETQ. Germline trimming cut 2 bases from V and 0 bases from J; bases unmatched to any gene: 4. CDR3 DNA: TGCGCCAGCAGCTTAGGGACAGGGGCGACGAACACCGGGGAGCTGTTTTTT. Translated: CASSLGTGATNTGELFF.

V is TRBV6-5 and J is TRBJ2-7; D is unclear. CDR3 length: 16 residues. V was clipped by 0 bases and J by 2 bases, with 14 bases between them. In germline, CDR1 is MNHEY, CDR2 SVGAGI. The CDR3, as DNA: TGTGCCAGCAGTTACTCGACGACTGGTTGGGCCTACGAGCAGTACTTC. Its translation is CASSYSTTGWAYEQYF.

The chain carries TRBV18 and TRBJ2-7; the match to TRBD1 covers 9 bases. V gave up 4 bases and J gave up 0 bases; unmatched junction bases: 1. This CDR3 region has 14 residues. CDR1 and CDR2 from the germline V gene are KGHSH and LQKENI. DNA for the CDR3: TGTGCCAGCTCACTGACAGGGGGCTCCTACGAGCAGTACTTC. As protein: CASSLTGGSYEQYF.

The V gene is TRBV19, the J gene TRBJ1-4; the D gene is possibly TRBD1 (5 bases). Germline assignment: CDR1 LNHDA and CDR2 SQIVND (reference sequence). The V end was cut by 4 bases, the J end by 4 bases, with 19 bases between. The CDR3 spans 17 residues. CDR3 DNA: TGTGCCAGTAGTAGGAGGGACTGGCCCCTGGGTAATGAAAAACTGTTTTTT. Its protein product is CASSRRDWPLGNEKLFF.

This chain links TRBV19 with TRBJ2-2; TRBD2 agrees at 7 bases. This CDR3 is 18 amino acids long. Germline V CDR1 and CDR2: LNHDA, SQIVND (reference sequence). J gave up 3 bases and V 5 bases, and 15 bases lay outside the gene matches. CDR3: CASSPQGLRGGDTGELFF. The CDR3 DNA follows: TGTGCCAGTAGTCCCCAGGGACTCCGGGGAGGGGACACCGGGGAGCTGTTTTTT.

J is TRBJ2-7 and V is TRBV6-5, with D perhaps matching TRBD1 (5 bases). Germline V gives CDR1 MNHEY, CDR2 SVGAGI. V lost 5 bases and J 6 bases, leaving 11 bases between the germline ends. This CDR3 has 12 amino acids. This CDR3 reads CASSPTGVEQYF. The CDR3 nucleotides read TGTGCCAGCAGTCCCACAGGCGTCGAGCAGTACTTC.

This clone turned up a few times. The V call is TRBV7-9, the J call TRBJ2-1; 13 nucleotides agree with TRBD2. The CDR3 sequence is 15 residues long. Trimming cost V 6 bases and J 7 bases; bases outside gene matches: 6. The germline gives CDR1 SEHNR, CDR2 FQNEAQ (reference sequence). The DNA of the CDR3 is TGTGCCAGCAGAGAACTAGCGGGAGGGGGAAATGAGCAGTTCTTC. This codes for CASRELAGGGNEQFF.

The sample holds one count of this clone. The rearrangement joins TRBV7-2 to TRBJ2-1, with 10 bases fitting TRBD2. The CDR3 covers 16 residues. Germline V CDR1 and CDR2: SGHTA, FQGNSA. The junction had 6 bases not matched to a gene; V was cut back by 3 bases and J by 4 bases. The CDR3 DNA follows: TGTGCCAGCAGCTTTCCAAGCGGGAGGGCGTACAATGAGCAGTTCTTC. It encodes CASSFPSGRAYNEQFF.